Below, 22 T cell receptor beta chains from the same sample are listed, as sequenced in a study of CD8+CD57+ T cells in acquired aplastic anemia. Investigators profiled TCR beta VDJ and CDR3 from genomic DNA template. TCRdb analysed the reads with MiXCR anew, one entry per CDR3 protein. This table holds 200,000 to 300,000 distinct CDR3 sequences, approximately 82% found once. Patients sequenced had flow cytometry evidence of CD8+CD57+ cell expansion. Sequenced: sorted CD4+, CD8+, or CD8+CD57+ T cells (not recorded which) from PBMCs. The origin of the receptors is a human donor with aplastic anemia.

In regard to this clonotype: The conserved final phenylalanine or tryptophan is absent from the CDR3, which likely points to a read error. No DNA is shown, since the ends of the CDR3 on it are uncertain; the CDR3 is the one TCRdb lists. The chain is built from TRBV9 and TRBJ2-1. Termini included, the CDR3 measures 13 amino acids. Germline values: CDR1 SGDLS, CDR2 YYNGEE. CDR3 sequence: CASSVGVMHTDTL.

This clonotype was found many times. One end of the junction is discordant with germline, which a read error may explain. The chain combines TRBV15 with TRBJ2-5, with 9 bases that match TRBD2. The J call may be faulty, since TRBJ2-3 better matches the DNA end. Germline CDR1 LNHNV, CDR2 YYDKDF (reference sequence). This CDR3 is built from 14 residues. The CDR3 DNA is TGTGCCAGCAGCAGAGCGGGAGGTCACGAGACGCAGTATTTT. This codes for CASSRAGGHETQYF.

V is TRBV12-5 and J is TRBJ1-6; 8 bases fit TRBD1. Trimming cost V 8 bases and J 15 bases; bases outside gene matches: 12. Germline V gene lookup returns CDR1 LGHNT and CDR2 FRNRAP. The CDR3 extends over 13 amino acids. Here the CDR3 DNA reads TGTGCTAGTAGCAAATCGGGACAGGTATACCTCCACTTT. The encoded protein is CASSKSGQVYLHF. Supplemented by reference TRBV12-5 and TRBJ1-6, the full variable domain reads DARVTQTPRHKVTEMGQEVTMRCQPILGHNTVFWYRQTMMQGLELLAYFRNRAPLDDSGMPKDRFSAEMPDATLATLKIQPSEPRDSAVYFCASSKSGQVYLHFGNGTRLTVT.

The J gene is TRBJ2-3, the V gene TRBV5-1, with 7 bases aligning to TRBD1. Germline CDR1 is SGHRS and CDR2 is YFSETQ. The ends lost 0 bases at V and 6 bases at J; junction bases unmatched: 4. This CDR3 is 14 amino acids long. CDR3 region: CASSLGRQGDTQYF. CDR3 DNA: TGCGCCAGCAGCTTGGGGAGACAGGGCGATACGCAGTATTTT.

The chain combines TRBV7-8 with TRBJ2-3; D possibly uses TRBD1 or TRBD2 (6 bases each). The CDR3 length is 15 residues. Germline V gene lookup returns CDR1 SGHVS and CDR2 FQNEAQ. Trimming removed 8 bases at V and 14 bases at J, with 29 bases between. Here the CDR3 DNA reads TGTGCCAGCGGGGACGGGGGCACAGATACGCAGACTTTGTATTTT. It codes for CASGDGGTDTQTLYF.

Details on this clonotype: An end of the junction differs from the germline gene, which may be a read error. J is TRBJ2-3 and V is TRBV7-9, with D hard to call. CDR1 and CDR2 from the germline V gene are SEHNR and FQNEAQ (reference sequence). This CDR3 has 14 amino acids. The CDR3 DNA follows: TGTGCCAGCAGCTTAGCGGGAAGCCCCGATGCGCACGACTTT. It yields the protein CASSLAGSPDAHDF.

This chain uses TRBV7-8 with TRBJ1-2, with TRBD1 as a possible D gene (5 bases). Germline assignment: CDR1 SGHVS and CDR2 FQNEAQ. The CDR3 extends over 16 amino acids. V was cut by 3 bases and J by 5 bases, with 19 bases left in between. The CDR3 protein is CASSLGGEGGVYGYTF. For the CDR3, the DNA is TGTGCCAGCAGCTTGGGGGGGGAGGGTGGAGTATATGGCTACACCTTC.

This chain uses TRBV7-6 with TRBJ2-3; the D gene is possibly TRBD2 (6 bases). Germline values: CDR1 SGHVS, CDR2 FNYEAQ. The CDR3 sequence is 15 residues long. V lost 7 bases to trimming and J lost 15 bases, with 29 bases between them. The CDR3 DNA sequence: TGTGCCAGCACCCTATGGAGGGCCCCCTCTGGGGCCAACTATTTT. Translated: CASTLWRAPSGANYF.

As for this clonotype: Here the CDR3 omits its conserved ending phenylalanine or tryptophan, so a read error is the likely source. The DNA is left out, because the CDR3 cannot be placed on it with certainty; the CDR3 is given as TCRdb lists it. This chain connects TRBV2 to TRBJ2-6; the D call TRBD1 from the table was never checked on the DNA. A total of 16 residues make up the CDR3, ends included. Germline loops: CDR1 SNHLY, CDR2 FYNNEI. CDR3 loop: CASSDGGIYEQFFGTG.

A few counts support this clonotype. Without the conserved terminal phenylalanine or tryptophan, this CDR3 likely stems from a read error. The DNA is omitted, as the CDR3 cannot be located on it reliably, and the CDR3 follows TCRdb's listing. The V gene is TRBV2, the J gene TRBJ2-3; the D segment call TRBD1 is taken from the table without a DNA check. Germline CDR1 SNHLY, CDR2 FYNNEI. The CDR3 length is 14 residues, termini included. CDR3: CASSSGTDTQYFYP.

This chain links TRBV20-1 with TRBJ2-1, with 8 bases that match TRBD2. The CDR3 contains 15 residues. Germline V gene lookup returns CDR1 DFQATT and CDR2 SNEGSKA (reference sequence). The ends lost 6 bases at V and 0 bases at J; junction bases unmatched: 7. Here the CDR3 reads CSARTSLSSYNEQFF. The CDR3, as DNA: TGCAGTGCCCGGACTAGCCTGAGCTCCTACAATGAGCAGTTCTTC.

The count of this clonotype is one. The chain couples TRBV9 to TRBJ1-1; perhaps TRBD1 as D (5 bases). The CDR3 is 15 residues long. The V end was cut by 4 bases, the J end by 11 bases, with 24 bases between. Per germline, CDR1 SGDLS and CDR2 YYNGEE. CDR3 sequence reads: CASSLGLTAQSVAFF. The CDR3 coding sequence is TGTGCCAGCAGCTTAGGTCTGACAGCGCAGTCTGTTGCTTTCTTT.

J is TRBJ2-5 and V is TRBV7-9; perhaps D is TRBD1 or TRBD2 (5 bases each). This CDR3 has 17 residues. The V gene's germline CDR1 is SEHNR and CDR2 FQNEAQ (reference sequence). Trimming removed 5 bases from V and 5 bases from J, with 24 bases in between. The DNA of the CDR3 is TGTGCCAGCAGCCTTCCCCCTTGGGGGACCCCCCAGGAGACCCAGTACTTC. It is translated as CASSLPPWGTPQETQYF.

Turning to this clonotype: An end of the junction differs from the germline gene, which may be a read error. This rearrangement joins TRBV7-6 to TRBJ2-2; D gene uncertain. The CDR3 has 16 amino acids. Germline values: CDR1 SGHVS, CDR2 FNYEAQ. The CDR3 sequence: CASSLRQGKNTGELFF. The CDR3 nucleotides read TGCGCCAGCAGCTTGCGCCAAGGGAAGAACACCGGCGAGCTGTTTTTT. Full variable domain (outside the CDR3, taken from reference TRBV7-6 and TRBJ2-2): GAGVSQSPRYKVTKRGQDVALRCDPISGHVSLYWYRQALGQGPEFLTYFNYEAQQDKSGLPNDRFSAERPEGSISTLTIQRTEQRDSAMYRCASSLRQGKNTGELFFGEGSRLTVL.

With respect to this clonotype: It is likely a read error, because the conserved phenylalanine at the end of the CDR3 is missing. J is TRBJ1-1 and V is TRBV7-8, with 7 bases fitting TRBD1. The V segment lost 4 bases and the J segment 7 bases; nucleotides outside the gene matches: 3. The CDR3 is 12 residues long. The germline V gene encodes CDR1 SGHVS and CDR2 FQNEAQ. In nucleotides, the CDR3 is TGTGCCAGCAGCTCGGGACAGCTTGAAGCTTTCTCC. This encodes CASSSGQLEAFS.

Notes on this clonotype: The junction does not match germline at one end; this may be a read error. The chain joins TRBV7-9 to TRBJ2-3, with a possible D match to TRBD1 (6 bases). Germline loops: CDR1 SEHNR, CDR2 FQNEAQ (reference sequence). This CDR3 is 14 amino acids long. The CDR3 DNA reads as TGTGCCAGCAGCCCCGGGGCAGGGGATGACACAGATACGTTT. This translates into CASSPGAGDDTDTF.

Remarks on this clonotype: The conserved phenylalanine or tryptophan is not found at the CDR3 terminus, so this likely reflects a read error. The limits of the CDR3 on the DNA are not certain, so only TCRdb's listed CDR3 is given. The genes are TRBV7-9 and TRBJ2-1; the table's TRBD1 call for D was not verified on the DNA. The CDR3 numbers 13 amino acids, ends counted. Germline CDR1 is SEHNR and CDR2 is FQNEAQ (reference sequence). CDR3 region: CASSLGGVGYSES.

About this clonotype itself: An end of the junction differs from the germline gene, which may be a read error. The chain has TRBV7-2 and TRBJ1-1, with 7 bases identical to TRBD1. The length of the CDR3 is 15 residues. Germline V gives CDR1 SGHTA, CDR2 FQGNSA. This chain's CDR3 is CASSLDPTGKPEVFF. CDR3 bases: TGTGCCAGCAGCTTAGATCCGACAGGGAAGCCTGAAGTTTTCTTT.

Remarks on this clonotype: This likely comes from a read error, as the CDR3 has no conserved phenylalanine or tryptophan at its end. No DNA is shown, since the ends of the CDR3 on it are uncertain; the CDR3 is the one TCRdb lists. The chain recombines TRBV7-9 with TRBJ2-5; TRBD1 was called by the table and not checked on the DNA. Germline V gives CDR1 SEHNR, CDR2 FQNEAQ (reference sequence). The CDR3 comprises 13 residues, both ends counted. The CDR3 here is CASSFEPGQGNYC.

As concerns this clonotype: The conserved phenylalanine or tryptophan normally closing the CDR3 is absent here, so this likely arose from a read error. It is unclear where the CDR3 begins or ends on the DNA, so no DNA is shown, and the CDR3 is as TCRdb lists it. The chain couples TRBV2 to TRBJ1-5; the table's D call of TRBD1 was not tested on the DNA. Germline V gene sequence: CDR1 SNHLY, CDR2 FYNNEI. The CDR3 length equals 14 residues, ends included. The CDR3: CASGDGDSDTQHFG.

Only one count was recorded for this clonotype. At one of its ends the junction is not consistent with the germline gene, which may arise from a read error. The V and J genes are TRBV7-8 and TRBJ2-1; 7 bases match TRBD1. CDR3 length: 15 residues. Germline V CDR1 and CDR2: SGHVS, FQNEAQ. In nucleotides, the CDR3 is TGTGCCAGCAGCTTTAATCGAGCCGGGACAGCCCTTTCCTACTTC. Translated: CASSFNRAGTALSYF.

This clonotype was counted a single time. This CDR3 fails to terminate in the conserved phenylalanine or tryptophan, so it likely reflects a read error. Because the CDR3's place on the DNA is in doubt, the DNA is left out and the CDR3 is given as listed by TCRdb. V and J are TRBV15 and TRBJ2-5; the table's D call of TRBD1 was not tested on the DNA. Germline V gene sequence: CDR1 LNHNV, CDR2 YYDKDF (reference sequence). The CDR3 is made up of 13 amino acids, end residues included. CDR3 in amino acids: CATSGGPSQNPQY.